This T cell receptor beta chain was captured by sequencing in a study of T-cell memory formation after mild COVID-19. Study as a whole: Clustering of TCRs was largely donor specific. Study observations and caveats: Nothing showed for sure that second-wave clones peaking on day 37 were SARS-CoV-2 specific. Clones shrinking from day 15 to 85 showed even CD4/CD8 mixes; later expanders tilted CD4+.

Germline CDR1 and CDR2: ENHRY and SYGVKD. The CDR3 covers 13 residues. V lost 3 bases, J lost 0 bases, and 5 bases lay in between. cDNA libraries for TCR alpha and TCR beta, carrying sample barcodes and UMIs, came from 5'RACE with constant-segment primers. TCRdb used MiXCR to reprocess the 5' RACE reads, holding one entry per CDR3 protein. The sample lists approximately 560,000 distinct CDR3 sequences, 15% to 20% occurring once. This clonotype was recorded many times. Its antigen is currently unknown. The chain joins TRBV10-3 to TRBJ2-5; D is unresolved. The sequence was collected from an adult woman who had mild COVID-19 (a few samples of this study predate the infection). Cell type and time point are not known. Sample: PBMCs or a T cell subset sorted from them (not recorded which). The CDR3 nucleotides read TGTGCCATCAGTGAAAAGTACCAAGAGACCCAGTACTTC. Residues: CAISEKYQETQYF.